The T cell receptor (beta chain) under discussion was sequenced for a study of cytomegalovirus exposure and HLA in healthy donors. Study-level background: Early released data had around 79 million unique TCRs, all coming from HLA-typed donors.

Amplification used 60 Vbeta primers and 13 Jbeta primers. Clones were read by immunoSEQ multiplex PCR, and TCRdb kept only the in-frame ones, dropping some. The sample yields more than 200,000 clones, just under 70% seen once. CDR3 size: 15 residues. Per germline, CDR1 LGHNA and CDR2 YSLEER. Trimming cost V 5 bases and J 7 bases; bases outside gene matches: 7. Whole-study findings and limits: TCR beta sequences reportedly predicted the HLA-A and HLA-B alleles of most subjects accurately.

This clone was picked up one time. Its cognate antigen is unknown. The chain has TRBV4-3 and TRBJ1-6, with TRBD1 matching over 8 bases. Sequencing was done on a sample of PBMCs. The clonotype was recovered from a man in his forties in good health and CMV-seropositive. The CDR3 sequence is CASSKSTGANSPLHF. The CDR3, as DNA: TGCGCCAGCAGCAAGTCGACAGGGGCGAATTCACCCCTCCACTTT.